One TCR beta chain is described in this entry. The antigen is undetermined. The germline gene is not matched at one end of the junction; a read error may be the cause. The record originates from a study of cytomegalovirus exposure and HLA in healthy donors. Overall study results and limits: Rare TCR sequences predominated, though certain public TCRs were found in many donors. Evidence from a later analysis indicated that most CMV-associated TCR beta chains looked HLA-restricted. Cytomegalovirus status was reportedly diagnosed by the classifier with high specificity and sensitivity.

Use of 60 Vbeta and 13 Jbeta primers characterized the PCR. Some clones are missing from TCRdb's copy, which holds only in-frame ones; the method was immunoSEQ multiplex PCR. Here the sample spans some 190,000 clones, around three quarters being singletons. CDR1 SGDLS and CDR2 YYNGEE come from the germline V gene. The CDR3 is 14 residues long. This TCR was sampled from a woman younger than 45 in good health and CMV-seronegative. The material sequenced was PBMCs. The chain recombines TRBV9 with TRBJ1-4; 7 nucleotides agree with TRBD1. The CDR3, as DNA: TGTGCCAGCAGCCCCTCGACAGGGTTTGAAAGACTGTTTTTT. Its protein product is CASSPSTGFERLFF. Based on the CDR3 plus reference TRBV9 and TRBJ1-4, the full variable domain is DSGVTQTPKHLITATGQRVTLRCSPRSGDLSVYWYQQSLDQGLQFLIQYYNGEERAKGNILERFSAQQFPDLHSELNLSSLELGDSALYFCASSPSTGFERLFFGSGTQLSVL.